This T cell receptor (beta chain) was profiled in a study of cytomegalovirus exposure and HLA in healthy donors. Turning to the study itself: An early data release held 75 million to 100 million unique TCRs from HLA-typed donors.

The PCR had 60 Vbeta and 13 Jbeta primers. In the authors' workflow: Approximately 12 million of 70 million to 80 million unique TCR beta chains were shared, per a later count. Here immunoSEQ multiplex PCR was the method, and the copy in TCRdb shows in-frame clones only, minus some. For V, J and clone size, that table is used; D and trimming come from the DNA. The sample contains around 130,000 clones, approximately 72% of which appear only once. Sequenced sample: PBMCs. This clonotype was obtained from a woman aged 55-70 years in good health and CMV-seronegative.

This CDR3 reads CASSPQGRETQYF. CDR3 sequence (DNA): TGTGCCAGCAGCCCTCAGGGGAGAGAGACCCAGTACTTC. The chain recombines TRBV5-6 with TRBJ2-5, with TRBD1 as a possible D gene (6 bases). This CDR3 spans 13 amino acids. CDR1 and CDR2 (germline): SGHDT, YYEEEE. V was cut by 4 bases and J by 4 bases, with 11 bases left in between.